The next 23 T cell receptor beta chains were all read from a single sample in a study of CD8+ T cells in alopecia areata. Extracted RNA was reverse transcribed into cDNA, the sequencing template. Generated by immunoSEQ multiplex PCR, the TCRdb table keeps only in-frame clones and is missing some. Seen here are 95,000 to 110,000 clones, about 83% observed once, and the top ten hold roughly a quarter. This sample's treatment: oral pan-JAK inhibitor, 5-10 mg twice daily. The sequencing here drew on CD8+ T cells sorted from blood, taken at week 24, from a patient treated with tofacitinib. All receptors derive from a human donor with alopecia areata.

The chain carries TRBV11-2 and TRBJ2-5, with D possibly called TRBD1 or TRBD2 (5 bases each). Between the trimmed V and J ends, which lost 2 bases and 4 bases, there was a span of 8 bases. Germline V gives CDR1 SGHAT, CDR2 FQNNGV. This CDR3 has 13 residues. For the CDR3, the DNA is TGTGCCAGCAGCTTATCGGGGCCAGAGACCCAGTACTTC. It yields the protein CASSLSGPETQYF.

V gene TRBV25-1 combines with J gene TRBJ2-3; D perhaps matches TRBD1 (6 bases). The germline gives CDR1 MGHDK, CDR2 SYGVNS. The CDR3 is 16 residues long. V was pared by 3 bases and J by 0 bases, with 13 bases between. CDR3 sequence reads: CASSDPGHSSTDTQYF. The CDR3 coding sequence is TGTGCCAGCAGTGATCCGGGACACTCTAGCACAGATACGCAGTATTTT.

V is TRBV5-1 and J is TRBJ1-1, with 8 nucleotides matching TRBD1. The junction had 8 bases not matched to a gene; V was cut back by 5 bases and J by 2 bases. There are 15 residues in the CDR3. Germline V CDR1 and CDR2: SGHRS, YFSETQ. CDR3 DNA sequence: TGCGCCAGCAGAACGTGGACAGGGATAAACACTGAAGCTTTCTTT. It yields the protein CASRTWTGINTEAFF.

The rearrangement uses TRBV5-1 and TRBJ2-1; D is perhaps TRBD2 (6 bases). CDR3 length: 15 residues. With 3 bases removed from V and 1 base from J, the gap between germline ends came to 11 bases. Looked up from germline, CDR1 is SGHRS and CDR2 is YFSETQ. The CDR3 spells CASSYGRGSYNEQFF. CDR3 nucleotides: TGCGCCAGCAGCTATGGTCGGGGGTCCTACAATGAGCAGTTCTTC. The full variable domain, completed using reference TRBV5-1 and TRBJ2-1, is KAGVTQTPRYLIKTRGQQVTLSCSPISGHRSVSWYQQTPGQGLQFLFEYFSETQRNKGNFPGRFSGRQFSNSRSEMNVSTLELGDSALYLCASSYGRGSYNEQFFGPGTRLTVL.

This clone has only one observation. The chain joins TRBV5-6 to TRBJ2-1, with 7 bases identical to TRBD1. The V gene end was trimmed by 4 bases and the J gene end by 5 bases; junction bases not matched to a gene: 9. The CDR3 totals 15 residues. The germline V gene encodes CDR1 SGHDT and CDR2 YYEEEE. CDR3 in DNA: TGTGCCAGCAGCGAGGACAGGAAAGTCCACAATGAGCAGTTCTTC. It yields the protein CASSEDRKVHNEQFF.

This clone was observed a single time. The V call is TRBV23-1, the J call TRBJ1-5; 9 bases map to TRBD1. TRBV23-1 is an ORF, with its function uncertain. V trimming: 7 bases; J trimming: 3 bases; junction bases outside the gene matches: 7. The CDR3 is made up of 15 amino acids. In DNA form, the CDR3 reads TGCGCCAGCACAAACCGGGACAGGGTCAATCAGCCCCAGCATTTT. It specifies CASTNRDRVNQPQHF.

J is TRBJ1-3 and V is TRBV23-1; D uncertain. TRBV23-1 qualifies as an ORF whose function is uncertain. Trimming pared 4 bases from V and 0 bases from J, leaving 7 bases between. The CDR3 spans 14 residues. CDR3 amino acids: CASSPVSSGNTIYF. For the CDR3, the DNA is TGCGCCAGCAGTCCCGTTTCCTCTGGAAACACCATATATTTT.

This chain joins TRBV5-4 and TRBJ1-1; D gene unclear. The germline V gene has CDR1 SGHNT and CDR2 YYREEE (reference sequence). The V end was cut by 10 bases, the J end by 0 bases, with 10 bases between. This CDR3 has 12 residues. The chain's CDR3 is CAVTDMNTEAFF. CDR3 sequence (DNA): TGTGCCGTTACAGACATGAACACTGAAGCTTTCTTT.

The V call is TRBV11-2, the J call TRBJ2-1; D ambiguous. Trimming pared 0 bases from V and 5 bases from J, leaving 5 bases between. Germline loops: CDR1 SGHAT, CDR2 FQNNGV. The CDR3 is 13 amino acids. CDR3 residues: CASSLEVHNEQFF. DNA of the CDR3: TGTGCCAGCAGCTTAGAGGTGCACAATGAGCAGTTCTTC.

This clone was seen a single time. The chain links TRBV7-2 to TRBJ2-5; 7 nucleotides match TRBD2. With V trimmed by 0 bases and J by 5 bases, 6 bases remained unmatched. Germline lookup yields CDR1 SGHTA and CDR2 FQGNSA. The CDR3 runs to 15 residues. The CDR3 DNA reads TGTGCCAGCAGCTTAGCGACTGGCGGGGGTGAGACCCAGTACTTC. It is translated as CASSLATGGGETQYF. Full variable domain (rest looked up from reference TRBV7-2 and TRBJ2-5): GAGVSQSPSNKVTEKGKDVELRCDPISGHTALYWYRQSLGQGLEFLIYFQGNSAPDKSGLPSDRFSAERTGGSVSTLTIQRTQQEDSAVYLCASSLATGGGETQYFGPGTRLLVL.

The chain carries TRBV18 and TRBJ1-1, with D unresolved. The CDR3 consists of 14 residues. From germline, CDR1 is KGHSH and CDR2 LQKENI. Trimming took off 0 bases at V and 4 bases at J, with 9 bases between the two ends. The chain's CDR3 is CASSPPAGLTEAFF. DNA for the CDR3: TGTGCCAGCTCACCACCGGCGGGTCTCACTGAAGCTTTCTTT.

The gene calls are TRBV27 and TRBJ2-7; TRBD2 matches 8 bases. Germline CDR1 reads MNHEY; CDR2 reads SMNVEV (reference sequence). CDR3 length: 14 residues. V shed 2 bases, J shed 3 bases, and the junction held 3 bases outside the gene matches. The CDR3 here is CASSLAGGNYEQYF. Here the CDR3 DNA reads TGTGCCAGCAGTTTAGCGGGGGGCAACTACGAGCAGTACTTC.

Comments on this clone: Germline and junction disagree at one end, which may indicate a read error. The genes are TRBV6-1 and TRBJ2-1; D not certain. Germline V gives CDR1 MNHNS, CDR2 SASEGT. CDR3 length: 10 amino acids. CDR3 loop: CATLFNQQFF. CDR3 nucleotide sequence: TGTGCCACCCTATTCAATCAGCAGTTCTTC.

This sequence joins TRBV7-8 and TRBJ2-5, with TRBD1 matching 10 bases. The CDR3 is 15 amino acids. Germline CDR1 is SGHVS and CDR2 is FQNEAQ. Trimming took 5 bases from V and 5 from J; bases not matched to a gene: 8. The CDR3, as DNA: TGTGCCAGCAGCCGAGACAGGGGGCTATGGGAGACCCAGTACTTC. Translated, it gives CASSRDRGLWETQYF.

This sequence joins TRBV5-6 and TRBJ2-1; a weak D match, TRBD2 (5 bases). The germline CDR1 and CDR2 sequences are SGHDT and YYEEEE. V lost 3 bases and J lost 4, with 17 bases in between. The CDR3 runs 16 residues. Here the CDR3 DNA reads TGTGCCAGCAGCTGGGTAAGAGTGGGGAGATACAATGAGCAGTTCTTC. The encoded protein is CASSWVRVGRYNEQFF.

The DNA of the CDR3 is TGCAGCGTTGAAGACCTGGCGGGCGGGGACGAGCAGTACTTC. It translates to CSVEDLAGGDEQYF. V is TRBV29-1 and J is TRBJ2-7, with TRBD2 as a possible D gene (6 bases). This CDR3 has 14 residues. Trimming cost V 0 bases and J 5 bases, with 14 bases left between them. CDR1 is SQVTM and CDR2 is ANQGSEA in the germline V gene.

V is TRBV6-5 and J is TRBJ2-1; D is uncertain. Germline V gene lookup returns CDR1 MNHEY and CDR2 SVGAGI. V was clipped by 4 bases and J by 0 bases, with 13 bases between them. The CDR3 covers 16 residues. CDR3 sequence reads: CASSSGSSSSYNEQFF. In nucleotides, the CDR3 is TGTGCCAGCAGTTCCGGGTCTTCGAGCTCCTACAATGAGCAGTTCTTC.

This clone was counted once. V gene TRBV27 combines with J gene TRBJ2-1; 7 bases align to TRBD2. The CDR3 length is 15 residues. From germline, CDR1 is MNHEY and CDR2 SMNVEV (reference sequence). CDR3 in amino acids: CATIEASGSYNEQFF. In DNA, the CDR3 is TGTGCGACCATAGAGGCTAGCGGCTCCTACAATGAGCAGTTCTTC.

This clone has just a few counts. The rearrangement joins TRBV14 to TRBJ2-2; D not certain. Germline lookup yields CDR1 SGHDN and CDR2 FVKESK. V shed 4 bases and J shed 5 bases, with 2 bases lying between them. The CDR3 is 11 residues long. The DNA of the CDR3 is TGTGCCAGCAGCCTGACCGGGGAGCTGTTTTTT. Its protein is CASSLTGELFF.

The J gene is TRBJ2-5, the V gene TRBV28; D is possibly TRBD1 (6 bases). Trimming took 5 bases from V and 4 from J, leaving 14 bases between them. The CDR3 has 14 amino acids. Germline CDR1 reads MDHEN; CDR2 reads SYDVKM. CDR3 sequence reads: CASSPQQGSETQYF. Written as DNA, the CDR3 is TGTGCCAGCAGTCCCCAGCAGGGGTCAGAGACCCAGTACTTC.

The chain employs TRBV9 and TRBJ2-1; 8 bases map to TRBD2. Trimming took 4 bases from V and 4 from J; bases not matched to a gene: 10. The CDR3 is made up of 16 amino acids. Germline CDR1 SGDLS, CDR2 YYNGEE. CDR3 region: CASSPRVRGAYNEQFF. DNA of the CDR3: TGTGCCAGCAGCCCAAGGGTGCGGGGGGCATACAATGAGCAGTTCTTC.

Only one count was recorded for this clone. The chain has TRBV14 and TRBJ1-6; D is unresolved. The CDR3 is made up of 13 amino acids. CDR1 SGHDN and CDR2 FVKESK come from the germline V gene. V was pared by 0 bases and J by 7 bases, with 4 bases between. CDR3 amino acids: CASSQDPNSPLHF. The CDR3 DNA follows: TGTGCCAGCAGCCAAGATCCCAATTCACCCCTCCACTTT.

This chain links TRBV10-1 with TRBJ2-2; D is perhaps TRBD1 (6 bases). The germline V gene has CDR1 WNHNN and CDR2 SYGVQD (reference sequence). The V end was cut by 5 bases, the J end by 4 bases, with 8 bases between. The CDR3 totals 13 residues. The CDR3 nucleotides are TGCGCCAGCAGTCTAGGGGGCACCGGGGAGCTGTTTTTT. It codes for CASSLGGTGELFF.